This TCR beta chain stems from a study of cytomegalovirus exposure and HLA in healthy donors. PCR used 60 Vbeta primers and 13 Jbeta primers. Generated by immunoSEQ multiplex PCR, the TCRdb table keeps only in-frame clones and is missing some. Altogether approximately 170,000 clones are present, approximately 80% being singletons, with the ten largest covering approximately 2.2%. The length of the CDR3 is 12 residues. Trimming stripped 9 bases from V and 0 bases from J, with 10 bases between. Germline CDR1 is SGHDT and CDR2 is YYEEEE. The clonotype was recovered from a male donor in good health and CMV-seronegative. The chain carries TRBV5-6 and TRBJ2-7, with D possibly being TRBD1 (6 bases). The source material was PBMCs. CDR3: CATGVGSYEQYF. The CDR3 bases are TGTGCCACAGGGGTGGGCTCCTACGAGCAGTACTTC. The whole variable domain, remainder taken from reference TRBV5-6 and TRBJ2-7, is DAGVTQSPTHLIKTRGQQVTLRCSPKSGHDTVSWYQQALGQGPQFIFQYYEEEERQRGNFPDRFSGHQFPNYSSELNVNALLLGDSALYLCATGVGSYEQYFGPGTRLTVT.